These 26 T cell receptor beta chains originate from one sample sequenced in a study of immune characterization of retroperitoneal liposarcoma. TCRdb independently ran MiXCR on the PCR reads; one entry per CDR3 protein. The sample shows about 12,000 distinct CDR3 sequences, about a quarter of them seen only once. The sample was tumor tissue. The source is a female donor with retroperitoneal liposarcoma.

V and J are TRBV6-1 and TRBJ2-3, with D possibly being TRBD2 (6 bases). CDR1 and CDR2 from the germline V gene are MNHNS and SASEGT. The CDR3 has 17 residues. Trimming took 6 bases from V and 2 from J, leaving 21 bases between them. CDR3 bases: TGTGCCAGCAGGAATGGACGGGGGAGCATTTTCACAGATACGCAGTATTTT. Amino acid sequence: CASRNGRGSIFTDTQYF.

This clonotype counts as medium-sized (0.01 to 0.1%). This CDR3 is CASSLAGVSYYNEQYF. CDR3 DNA sequence: TGTGCCAGCAGCTTAGCGGGGGTTAGCTACTACAATGAGCAGTACTTC. This sequence joins TRBV11-2 and TRBJ2-1; a weak D match, TRBD2 (6 bases). TRBJ2-7 matches the DNA end more closely, so the J call is doubtful. Germline V CDR1 and CDR2: SGHAT, FQNNGV. The CDR3 sequence is 16 residues long.

This clonotype was observed a handful of times. This rearrangement joins TRBV6-1 to TRBJ1-2; 7 nucleotides match TRBD1. CDR3 length: 12 amino acids. Trimming at V came to 8 bases and at J to 4 bases, leaving 4 bases not matched to a gene. Germline values: CDR1 MNHNS, CDR2 SASEGT. CDR3 residues: CASRDSAYGYTF. DNA for the CDR3: TGTGCCAGCCGGGACAGTGCCTATGGCTACACCTTC.

Turning to this clonotype: A read error may account for a junction end that differs from germline. This chain uses TRBV7-2 with TRBJ2-3; a possible D gene is TRBD1 (6 bases). Germline assignment: CDR1 SGHTA and CDR2 FQGNSA. This CDR3 spans 13 amino acids. The CDR3 spells CASSPRQANERYF. CDR3 DNA: TGTGCCAGCAGCCCGCGACAGGCTAATGAGCGGTACTTT.

As for this clonotype: A much larger clone lies one base from this, so it may be a read error. CDR3 coding DNA: TGTGTCAGCAGTGAACTAGCGGGGGGGCGGCAAGAGACCCAGTACTTC. Its protein product is CVSSELAGGRQETQYF. The chain combines TRBV6-1 with TRBJ2-4, with 13 bases identical to TRBD2. The closer fit of TRBJ2-5 to the DNA end suggests the J call may be wrong. The CDR3 consists of 16 residues. Germline lookup yields CDR1 MNHNS and CDR2 SASEGT.

The table lists this clonotype with many counts. One end of the junction varies from germline; a read error may be responsible. This rearrangement joins TRBV7-7 to TRBJ2-3; D call uncertain. The CDR3 spans 13 residues. In germline, CDR1 is SSHAT, CDR2 FNYEAQ (reference sequence). CDR3 sequence: CASSLGGTDTQYF. The CDR3 DNA is TGTGCTAGCAGCTTAGGTGGCACAGATACGCAGTATTTT.

Relative to its sample, this clonotype is medium-sized. The chain is built from TRBV6-1 and TRBJ1-1; D uncertain. V was pared by 2 bases and J by 11 bases, with 6 bases between. CDR1 MNHNS and CDR2 SASEGT come from the germline V gene. The CDR3 is made up of 10 amino acids. The CDR3 here is CASSEWVAFF. The DNA for the CDR3 is TGTGCCAGCAGTGAATGGGTTGCTTTCTTT.

There are many counts of this clonotype. The V call is TRBV7-9, the J call TRBJ2-1; TRBD1 matches at 9 bases. There are 15 residues in the CDR3. V dropped 0 bases and J dropped 10; count of bases not matched to a gene: 7. CDR1 is SEHNR, CDR2 FQNEAQ, per germline (reference sequence). The CDR3 loop reads CASSLASDRGDEQFF. For the CDR3, the DNA is TGTGCCAGCAGCTTAGCATCCGACAGGGGGGACGAGCAGTTCTTC.

This clonotype was seen more than once but under ten times. V usage is TRBV27 and J usage is TRBJ2-5, with a weak D call TRBD1 (6 bases). The CDR3 runs 16 residues. V lost 3 bases and J lost 5, with 19 bases in between. Germline V gene data show CDR1 as MNHEY and CDR2 as SMNVEV (reference sequence). The CDR3 protein is CASSFGPQGKVETQYF. In DNA form, the CDR3 reads TGTGCCAGCAGTTTTGGTCCCCAGGGGAAAGTGGAGACCCAGTACTTC.

This clonotype appeared many times. V is TRBV10-3 and J is TRBJ2-7; D is perhaps TRBD2 (6 bases). The CDR3 totals 16 residues. Trimming shortened V by 2 bases and J by 3 bases, and 17 bases separated the two germline ends. Germline lookup yields CDR1 ENHRY and CDR2 SYGVKD. The CDR3 loop is CAISEGLPDLGYEQYF. The CDR3 DNA follows: TGTGCCATCAGTGAGGGACTACCCGACTTGGGCTACGAGCAGTACTTC.

By its share, this clonotype is medium-sized. This sequence joins TRBV7-2 and TRBJ2-1, with TRBD2 identical over 8 bases. The CDR3 is 15 residues long. V was clipped by 1 base and J by 2 bases; unmatched bases: 1. From germline, CDR1 is SGHTA and CDR2 FQGNSA. In DNA, the CDR3 is TGTGCCAGCAGCTTAGGGACTAGCACCTACAATGAGCAGTTCTTC. It translates to CASSLGTSTYNEQFF.

The chain employs TRBV7-8 and TRBJ2-1, with TRBD2 identical over 7 bases. Germline CDR1 SGHVS, CDR2 FQNEAQ. The CDR3 consists of 14 residues. After removal of 0 bases from V and 10 bases from J, the junction contained 6 bases not matched to a gene. CDR3 protein: CASSLAAGNYEQFF. The CDR3 bases are TGTGCCAGCAGCTTAGCAGCGGGAAACTACGAGCAGTTCTTC. Complete variable domain (other parts from reference TRBV7-8 and TRBJ2-1): GAGVSQSPRYKVAKRGQDVALRCDPISGHVSLFWYQQALGQGPEFLTYFQNEAQLDKSGLPSDRFFAERPEGSVSTLKIQRTQQEDSAVYLCASSLAAGNYEQFFGPGTRLTVL.

There are a few counts of this clonotype. CDR3 in amino acids: CASITGASTDTQYF. In DNA form, the CDR3 reads TGTGCCAGCATTACGGGGGCTAGCACAGATACGCAGTATTTT. The chain uses TRBV6-1 and TRBJ2-3; D tentatively reads TRBD1 or TRBD2 (6 bases each). CDR1 is MNHNS, CDR2 SASEGT, per germline. The V gene lost 7 bases and the J gene lost 0 bases, with 11 bases spanning the gap. The CDR3 spans 14 residues.

J is TRBJ2-7 and V is TRBV4-3; unclear D gene. TRBJ2-5 explains the end of the DNA better; the J call may be wrong. The CDR3 spans 13 residues. Germline lookup yields CDR1 LGHNA and CDR2 YSLEER. In DNA form, the CDR3 reads TGCGCCAGCAGCCAAGACAGGAAAGAGACCCAGTACTTC. Protein: CASSQDRKETQYF.

This clonotype was counted only a few times. V and J are TRBV11-3 and TRBJ2-1, with a weak D call TRBD2 (6 bases). CDR1 and CDR2 (germline): SGHNT, YENEEA. This CDR3 has 15 amino acids. V lost 5 bases and J 4 bases, leaving 15 bases between the germline ends. The CDR3 protein is CASSPGDSGYNEQFF. The DNA of the CDR3 is TGTGCCAGCAGCCCCGGCGATAGCGGATACAATGAGCAGTTCTTC.

This clonotype qualifies as medium-sized. The chain employs TRBV7-3 and TRBJ2-1; D is unclear. Germline CDR1 and CDR2: SGHTA and FQGTGA. V lost 2 bases to trimming and J lost 2 bases, with 10 bases between them. The CDR3 has 15 amino acids. The CDR3 region is CASSLDNGAYNEQFF. The CDR3 nucleotides are TGTGCCAGCAGCTTAGACAATGGGGCCTACAATGAGCAGTTCTTC.

This clonotype was recorded many times. CDR3 sequence: CASSLVVGTGNLEQFF. CDR3 bases: TGTGCCAGCAGCTTAGTCGTTGGGACAGGGAACCTTGAGCAGTTCTTC. J is TRBJ2-1 and V is TRBV11-2; TRBD1 matches 9 bases. The trim removed 1 base at V and 9 bases at J, leaving 10 bases unmatched. The CDR3 consists of 16 residues. The germline gives CDR1 SGHAT, CDR2 FQNNGV.

This clonotype was picked up one time. The rearrangement uses TRBV27 and TRBJ2-2; no firm D call. The CDR3 sequence is 14 residues long. Trimming took off 5 bases at V and 0 bases at J, with 7 bases between the two ends. Germline V gene lookup returns CDR1 MNHEY and CDR2 SMNVEV (reference sequence). CDR3 in amino acids: CASSLRTNTGELFF. The DNA of the CDR3 is TGTGCCAGCAGTCTACGGACGAACACCGGGGAGCTGTTTTTT.

This clonotype was seen more than once but under ten times. This may arise from a read error, as a much more abundant clone is one base away. The CDR3, as DNA: TGTGCCAGCAGTCCTCCGGCCCGGGGGGGCGGAAACATTCAGTTCTTC. This sequence encodes CASSPPARGGGNIQFF. The chain has TRBV12-3 or TRBV12-4 and TRBJ2-1, with TRBD2 matching 8 bases. The junction had 19 bases not matched to a gene; V was cut back by 5 bases and J by 13 bases. The CDR3 extends over 16 amino acids.

The chain couples TRBV12-3 or TRBV12-4 to TRBJ1-2, with 8 bases aligning to TRBD1. V lost 3 bases and J lost 6; bases outside the gene matches: 21. The length of the CDR3 is 19 residues. CDR3 loop: CASSFSYGAGGVWEDGYTF. The CDR3 DNA sequence: TGTGCCAGCAGTTTTAGTTACGGGGCAGGGGGCGTGTGGGAGGATGGCTACACCTTC.

This clonotype was recorded at least ten times. The chain carries TRBV6-4 and TRBJ2-1, with 9 bases aligning to TRBD2. This CDR3 has 16 residues. Germline-derived CDR1 and CDR2 are MRHNA and SNTAGT. Germline trimming cut 4 bases from V and 2 bases from J; bases unmatched to any gene: 6. CDR3 in DNA: TGTGCCAGCAGTGGAGCTAGCGGGGAGGCCTACAATGAGCAGTTCTTC. Protein: CASSGASGEAYNEQFF.

This clonotype has only a few counts. Here the CDR3 omits its conserved ending phenylalanine or tryptophan, so a read error is the likely source. The limits of the CDR3 on the DNA are not certain, so only TCRdb's listed CDR3 is given. V usage is TRBV27 and J usage is TRBJ2-3; the table calls TRBD2, which could not be checked here. Germline values: CDR1 MNHEY, CDR2 SMNVEV (reference sequence). The CDR3 spans 19 residues, counting both ends. CDR3 residues: CASSLSGTSGYFSSYEQYI.

This clonotype was recorded many times. V is TRBV6-1 and J is TRBJ2-1, with D perhaps assigned TRBD1 or TRBD2 (5 bases each). With 10 bases removed from V and 10 bases from J, the gap between germline ends came to 23 bases. Per the germline V gene, CDR1 is MNHNS and CDR2 is SASEGT. The CDR3 consists of 14 residues. CDR3 DNA: TGTGCCACAGCCTGGGGGAGAAGCCCCTACGAGCAGTTCTTC. This translates into CATAWGRSPYEQFF.

A note on this clonotype: A read error may be the cause here, since a much bigger clone is one base away. The chain combines TRBV27 with TRBJ1-2, with a weak D call TRBD1 (6 bases). Germline CDR1 is MNHEY and CDR2 is SMNVEV (reference sequence). The CDR3 sequence is 14 residues long. CDR3 amino acids: CANSLLTGKTGYTF. CDR3 bases: TGTGCCAACAGTTTACTAACAGGGAAAACCGGCTACACCTTC.

As regards this clonotype: Just one base apart from a much larger clone, this may be a read error. This chain uses TRBV6-8 with TRBJ2-1; tentatively, D is TRBD2 (5 bases). CDR1 is MNHGY and CDR2 is SAAAGT in the germline V gene. V dropped 6 bases and J dropped 10 bases, with 16 bases sitting between them. This CDR3 region has 13 residues. The CDR3 bases are TGTGCCAGCAGAGTGCCCTACACGGGGGAGCAGTTCTTC. It translates to CASRVPYTGEQFF.

In this sample, this clonotype turned up a few times. V is TRBV11-3 and J is TRBJ2-3, with 9 bases identical to TRBD1. Trimming removed 3 bases from V and 2 bases from J; junction bases left unmatched: 6. The CDR3 sequence is 16 residues long. Germline V gene sequence: CDR1 SGHNT, CDR2 YENEEA. Written as DNA, the CDR3 is TGTGCCAGCAGCTTTCGGACAGGGGCAGACACAGATACGCAGTATTTT. Translation gives CASSFRTGADTDTQYF.